This TCR beta chain was found in a study of blood T cell repertoires in COVID-19. Trimming cost V 4 bases and J 10 bases, with 14 bases left between them. This CDR3 is 14 amino acids long. Germline V gene lookup returns CDR1 MDHEN and CDR2 SYDVKM. Participants were aged roughly 18 to 90 years, lived in over 20 US areas, and enrolled virtually. Grouping used clinical history reported by participants in a survey and questionnaire. Original processing notes: For nucleated cells, counts were estimated from reference gene primer amplification. Some clones are missing from TCRdb's copy, which holds only in-frame ones; the method was immunoSEQ multiplex PCR. The V and J calls and clone size come from that table; D and trimming were worked out from the DNA. Of 200,000 to 300,000 clones in the sample, over 80% were seen once.

Sequencing used PBMCs or T cells enriched from blood (not recorded which). The chain couples TRBV28 to TRBJ1-6; D may be TRBD1 (6 bases). This clonotype was obtained from a man between 50 and 59 years old who had been exposed to COVID-19. Written as DNA, the CDR3 is TGTGCCAGCAGTTGGTCAGGGGAGCGATCACCCCTCCACTTT. The encoded protein is CASSWSGERSPLHF.